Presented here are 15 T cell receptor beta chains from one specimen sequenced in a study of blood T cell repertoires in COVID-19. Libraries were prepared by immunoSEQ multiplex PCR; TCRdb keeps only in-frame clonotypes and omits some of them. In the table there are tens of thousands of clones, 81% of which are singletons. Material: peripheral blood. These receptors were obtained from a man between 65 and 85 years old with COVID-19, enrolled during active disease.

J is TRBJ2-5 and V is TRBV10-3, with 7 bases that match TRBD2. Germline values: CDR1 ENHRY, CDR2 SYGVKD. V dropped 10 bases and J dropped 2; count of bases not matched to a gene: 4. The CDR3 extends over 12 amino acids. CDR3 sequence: CATKGLQETQYF. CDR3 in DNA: TGTGCCACCAAGGGACTACAAGAGACCCAGTACTTC.

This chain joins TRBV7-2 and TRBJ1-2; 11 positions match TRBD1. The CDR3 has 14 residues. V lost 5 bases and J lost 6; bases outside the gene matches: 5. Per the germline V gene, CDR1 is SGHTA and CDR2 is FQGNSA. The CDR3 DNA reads TGTGCCAGCAGCCCGCGGACAGGGGGCGATGGCTACACCTTC. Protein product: CASSPRTGGDGYTF.

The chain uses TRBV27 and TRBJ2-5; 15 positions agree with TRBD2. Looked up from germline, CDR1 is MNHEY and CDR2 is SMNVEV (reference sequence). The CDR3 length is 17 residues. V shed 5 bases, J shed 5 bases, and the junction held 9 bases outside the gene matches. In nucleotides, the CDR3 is TGTGCCAGCAGTCCCTGGGGACTAGCGGGAGGTGGGGAGACCCAGTACTTC. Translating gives CASSPWGLAGGGETQYF.

In nucleotides, the CDR3 is TGTGCCAGCAGTCCCGGACAGTACGAGCAGTACTTC. The encoded protein is CASSPGQYEQYF. V and J are TRBV12-3 or TRBV12-4 and TRBJ2-7; TRBD1 is a possible D gene (6 bases). Deletions cut 5 bases from V and 4 bases from J, with 9 bases between. The CDR3 has 12 residues.

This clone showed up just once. CDR3 nucleotides: TGCAGCGCCATCGAACACTCTGGAAACACCATATATTTT. This codes for CSAIEHSGNTIYF. The chain joins TRBV29-1 to TRBJ1-3; D call uncertain. Germline-derived CDR1 and CDR2 are SQVTM and ANQGSEA. This CDR3 is 13 amino acids long. V lost 7 bases and J 0 bases, leaving 10 bases between the germline ends.

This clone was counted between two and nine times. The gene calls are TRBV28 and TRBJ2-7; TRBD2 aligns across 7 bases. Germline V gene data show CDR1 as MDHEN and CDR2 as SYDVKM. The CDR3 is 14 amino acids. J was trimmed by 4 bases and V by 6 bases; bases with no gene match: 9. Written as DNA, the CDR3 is TGTGCCAGCAGCTCAGGCGGGAGCGCGTACGAGCAGTACTTC. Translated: CASSSGGSAYEQYF. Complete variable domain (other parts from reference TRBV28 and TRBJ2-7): DVKVTQSSRYLVKRTGEKVFLECVQDMDHENMFWYRQDPGLGLRLIYFSYDVKMKEKGDIPEGYSVSREKKERFSLILESASTNQTSMYLCASSSGGSAYEQYFGPGTRLTVT.

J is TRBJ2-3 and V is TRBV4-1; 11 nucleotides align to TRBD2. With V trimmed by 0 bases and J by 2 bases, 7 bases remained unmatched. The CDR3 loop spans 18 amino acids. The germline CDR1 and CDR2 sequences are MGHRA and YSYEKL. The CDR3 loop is CASSQDRLAGLHTDTQYF. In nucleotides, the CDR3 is TGCGCCAGCAGCCAAGATCGACTAGCGGGGCTTCACACAGATACGCAGTATTTT.

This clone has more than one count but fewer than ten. The CDR3 nucleotides read TGCGCCATAGGGGACACGAACACCGGGGAGCTGTTTTTT. Translation gives CAIGDTNTGELFF. The chain joins TRBV4-1 to TRBJ2-2, with a tentative D call TRBD1 (6 bases). V was cut by 10 bases and J by 0 bases, with 9 bases left in between. CDR1 is MGHRA, CDR2 YSYEKL, per germline. This CDR3 has 13 residues.

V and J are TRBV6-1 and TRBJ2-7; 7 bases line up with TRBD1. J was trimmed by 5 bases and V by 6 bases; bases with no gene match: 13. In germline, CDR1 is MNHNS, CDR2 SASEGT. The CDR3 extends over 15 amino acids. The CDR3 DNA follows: TGTGCCAGCAGCCGACCCCTGGACAGGAACCACGAGCAGTACTTC. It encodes CASSRPLDRNHEQYF.

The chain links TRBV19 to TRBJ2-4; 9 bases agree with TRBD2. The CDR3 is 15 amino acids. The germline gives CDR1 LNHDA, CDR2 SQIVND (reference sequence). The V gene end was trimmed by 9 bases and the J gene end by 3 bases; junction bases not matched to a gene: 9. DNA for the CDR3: TGTGCCAGCAAGGTGGCTAGCGGGATCAAAAACATTCAGTACTTC. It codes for CASKVASGIKNIQYF. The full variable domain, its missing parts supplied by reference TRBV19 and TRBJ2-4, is DGGITQSPKYLFRKEGQNVTLSCEQNLNHDAMYWYRQDPGQGLRLIYYSQIVNDFQKGDIAEGYSVSREKKESFPLTVTSAQKNPTAFYLCASKVASGIKNIQYFGAGTRLSVL.

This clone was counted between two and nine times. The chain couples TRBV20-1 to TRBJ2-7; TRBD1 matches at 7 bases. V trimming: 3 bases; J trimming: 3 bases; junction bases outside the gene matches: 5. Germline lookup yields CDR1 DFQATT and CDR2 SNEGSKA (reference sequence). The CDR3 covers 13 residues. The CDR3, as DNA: TGCAGTGCTAGTCCCAGGGGGTTCTACGAGCAGTACTTC. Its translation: CSASPRGFYEQYF.

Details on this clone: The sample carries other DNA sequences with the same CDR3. The chain's CDR3 is CASSLARVFGYTF. As DNA, the CDR3 is TGTGCCAGCAGCTTAGCCAGGGTTTTTGGCTACACCTTC. This sequence joins TRBV7-2 and TRBJ1-2, with D tentatively TRBD1 (5 bases). V lost 0 bases and J lost 7, with 9 bases in between. This CDR3 has 13 amino acids. Germline CDR1 and CDR2: SGHTA and FQGNSA.

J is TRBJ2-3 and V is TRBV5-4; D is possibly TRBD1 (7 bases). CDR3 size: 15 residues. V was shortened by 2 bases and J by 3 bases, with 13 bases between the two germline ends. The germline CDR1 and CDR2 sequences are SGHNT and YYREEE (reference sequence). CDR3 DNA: TGTGCCAGCAGCTTAGAACAGGGGAGGACAGATACGCAGTATTTT. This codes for CASSLEQGRTDTQYF. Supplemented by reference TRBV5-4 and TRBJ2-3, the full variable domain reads ETGVTQSPTHLIKTRGQQVTLRCSSQSGHNTVSWYQQALGQGPQFIFQYYREEENGRGNFPPRFSGLQFPNYSSELNVNALELDDSALYLCASSLEQGRTDTQYFGPGTRLTVL.

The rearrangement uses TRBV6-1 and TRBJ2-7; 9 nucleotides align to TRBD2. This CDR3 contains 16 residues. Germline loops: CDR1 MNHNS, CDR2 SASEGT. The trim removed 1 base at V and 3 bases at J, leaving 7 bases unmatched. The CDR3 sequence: CASSEVASGALYEQYF. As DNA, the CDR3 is TGTGCCAGCAGTGAAGTGGCTAGCGGGGCCCTCTACGAGCAGTACTTC.

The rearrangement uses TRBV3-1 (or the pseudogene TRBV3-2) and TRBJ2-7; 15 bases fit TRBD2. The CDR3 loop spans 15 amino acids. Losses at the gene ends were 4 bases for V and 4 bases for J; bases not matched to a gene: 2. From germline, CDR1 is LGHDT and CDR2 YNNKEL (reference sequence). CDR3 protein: CASSLGTSGRYEQYF. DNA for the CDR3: TGTGCCAGCAGCCTCGGGACTAGCGGGAGGTACGAGCAGTACTTC.